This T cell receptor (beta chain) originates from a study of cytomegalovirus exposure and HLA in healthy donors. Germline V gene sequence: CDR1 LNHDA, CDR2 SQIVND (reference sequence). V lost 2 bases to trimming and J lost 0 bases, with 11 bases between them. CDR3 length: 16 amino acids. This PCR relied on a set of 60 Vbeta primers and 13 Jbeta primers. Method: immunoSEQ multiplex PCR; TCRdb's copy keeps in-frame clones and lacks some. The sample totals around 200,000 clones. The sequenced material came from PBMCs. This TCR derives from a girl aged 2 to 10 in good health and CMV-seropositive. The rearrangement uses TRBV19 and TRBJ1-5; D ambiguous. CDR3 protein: CASSISTAGSNQPQHF. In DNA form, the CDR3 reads TGTGCCAGTAGTATATCAACAGCAGGTAGCAATCAGCCCCAGCATTTT.